This T cell receptor beta chain was identified in a study of cytomegalovirus exposure and HLA in healthy donors. General study points: On later analysis, the bulk of CMV-associated TCR beta chains appeared to be HLA-restricted.

About this clone: Antigen unknown.

This CDR3 is 12 amino acids long. Germline lookup yields CDR1 SGHTA and CDR2 FQGNSA. V dropped 1 base and J dropped 12 bases, with 10 bases sitting between them. Primers: 60 Vbeta forward and 13 Jbeta reverse. In the original analysis: Later, an analysis found roughly 80 million unique TCR beta chains, and 10 million to 11 million of these were shared. Clones were sequenced by immunoSEQ multiplex PCR, and TCRdb holds only the in-frame ones, with some missing. Clone size and V and J calls were adopted from that table, with D and trimming inferred from the DNA. Of hundreds of thousands of clones in the sample, around 90% are singletons; the top ten hold around 2.1%.

The clonotype was recovered from a woman under 30 in good health and CMV-seronegative. The chain employs TRBV7-2 and TRBJ2-1; D unclear. Sequencing was performed on PBMCs. CDR3: CASSLDRVGQFF. In nucleotides, the CDR3 is TGTGCCAGCAGCTTAGACCGGGTAGGGCAGTTCTTC.